A single TCR beta chain is shown here with its context. This clone was detected a few times. This clone's antigen is unknown. No base-level quality is on record; no much larger clone is a single base apart. This entry comes from a study of cytomegalovirus exposure and HLA in healthy donors (dated by TCRdb to between 2016 and 2019). General notes on the study: A later analysis indicated that the 100 to 150 validation repertoires were generated on the platform also employed for the approximately 700 repertoires of the first cohort. The aim of the study was to test whether cataloging public T cell receptors could identify signatures of past pathogen exposure. In addition to the first cohort of 666 subjects, a separate validation cohort of about 120 different subjects was used. To predict cytomegalovirus infection status, the study combined high-throughput TCR immunosequencing, statistical association of individual TCRs with disease status, and machine learning.

The library was prepared using the immunoSEQ multiplex PCR assay. For the original study's pipeline: A statistical classification framework was built for diagnosing cytomegalovirus status from the catalog of TCR beta chain sequences. TCRdb retrieved this table from immuneACCESS and kept in-frame rearrangements only. Not all clones are present; in checked studies, unresolved V genes account for under half, and no reason is known for the remainder. For V, J and clone size, that table is used; D and trimming come from the DNA. The sample table contains about 220,000 clones; only one count was recorded for 80% to 95% of them. The ten largest clones take up 0.8% to 1.2% of the sample. Separate from the approximately 670-subject first cohort, the validation cohort of some 130 subjects was the group to which the donors belonged. What the research found in general, with its limitations: A total of roughly 160 TCR beta chains were listed by the study as associated with cytomegalovirus. Most TCR sequences were observed very rarely across donors, whereas some public TCRs were present in many individuals. In vitro tests confirmed that a few of the cytomegalovirus-associated TCR beta chains recognize cytomegalovirus antigens. Cytomegalovirus status was reported to be diagnosed by the classifier with high specificity and sensitivity in both the original and validation cohorts. A later analysis found that TCRs clustered in the first cohort also tended to co-occur in the 130 or so validation repertoires, with 94% of cluster scores above 0. It was suggested by the authors that the approach could potentially be generalized to other disease states and immunological phenotypes. A later analysis lacked HLA typing for the validation cohort, so it scored co-occurrence in that cohort across all 120 or so repertoires.

In the germline V gene (reference sequence), CDR1 corresponds to SGHNT and CDR2 to YYREEE. Trimming removed 7 bases from V and 3 bases from J, leaving 11 bases between the germline ends. The CDR3 covers 12 residues, taking in both the cysteine and the phenylalanine. Only the CDR3 region is kept as DNA, spanning 36 bases read in frame from base 1. The chain uses TRBV5-4 and TRBJ2-7; the D gene lacks a confident call. Input material: PBMCs. The origin of this receptor is a woman aged 18-29 years in good health and CMV-seronegative. In nucleotides, the sequence is TGTGCCAGCGGCAGAGACATCTACGAGCAGTACTTC. This sequence encodes CASGRDIYEQYF.